These 10 T cell receptor beta chains share one sample of origin, sequenced in a study of sequential checkpoint blockade in melanoma. The sample's treatment: randomized to nivolumab then ipilimumab (arm A) or the reverse (arm B). Clones were read by immunoSEQ multiplex PCR, and TCRdb kept only the in-frame ones, dropping some. The data show approximately 37,000 clones, 84% seen once. The sequencing used CD8+ T cells sorted from blood (inferred from file names), collected from a patient given nivolumab and ipilimumab in sequence. The receptors were sampled from a human donor with melanoma.

CDR3 nucleotide sequence: TGTGCCAGCAGCCTGACGACTAGCGGGAGTTCGGATGAGCAGTTCTTC. This translates into CASSLTTSGSSDEQFF. The chain links TRBV7-9 to TRBJ2-1, with 12 bases that match TRBD2. The junction had 10 bases not matched to a gene; V was cut back by 5 bases and J by 8 bases. This CDR3 has 16 amino acids. The germline CDR1 and CDR2 sequences are SEHNR and FQNEAQ (reference sequence).

The genes are TRBV7-9 and TRBJ2-7; tentatively, D is TRBD1 (6 bases). Germline CDR1 is SEHNR and CDR2 is FQNEAQ (reference sequence). This CDR3 spans 14 amino acids. V lost 5 bases to trimming and J lost 3 bases, with 14 bases between them. CDR3 residues: CASSGGQFVYEQYF. The CDR3, as DNA: TGTGCCAGCAGCGGCGGACAGTTCGTCTACGAGCAGTACTTC.

The chain employs TRBV5-1 and TRBJ2-7, with TRBD1 matching 8 bases. Losses at the gene ends were 6 bases for V and 1 base for J; bases not matched to a gene: 9. This CDR3 comprises 15 residues. Germline V CDR1 and CDR2: SGHRS, YFSETQ. This CDR3 is CASKSPGQDSYEQYF. In DNA, the CDR3 is TGCGCCAGCAAGAGTCCGGGACAGGATTCCTACGAGCAGTACTTC.

This clone was seen just once. The chain joins TRBV4-1 to TRBJ2-6; tentatively, D is TRBD2 (6 bases). Trimming took off 5 bases at V and 5 bases at J, with 19 bases between the two ends. In germline, CDR1 is MGHRA, CDR2 YSYEKL. CDR3 length: 17 residues. Here the CDR3 DNA reads TGCGCCAGCAGCGGGCGGGAACCACAAAGTCGGGCCAACGTCCTGACTTTC. The encoded protein is CASSGREPQSRANVLTF.

The chain joins TRBV9 to TRBJ2-7; 10 bases match TRBD2. The V and J ends lost 4 bases and 5 bases, in that order; junction bases with no gene match: 15. Germline CDR1 is SGDLS and CDR2 is YYNGEE. There are 17 residues in the CDR3. In DNA, the CDR3 is TGTGCCAGCAGCCAAGATGTGAGCGGGGGGGGCCGTGACGAGCAGTACTTC. Translated: CASSQDVSGGGRDEQYF.

The CDR3 protein is CASSEGYGGNQPQHF. In DNA, the CDR3 is TGTGCCAGCAGTGAAGGGTACGGGGGGAATCAGCCCCAGCATTTT. The chain is built from TRBV6-1 and TRBJ1-5; tentatively, D is TRBD1 (5 bases). Per the germline V gene, CDR1 is MNHNS and CDR2 is SASEGT. This CDR3 contains 15 residues. Trimming shortened V by 1 base and J by 4 bases, and 11 bases separated the two germline ends.

This clone was recorded once. The conserved phenylalanine or tryptophan is not found at the CDR3 terminus, so this likely reflects a read error. V is TRBV5-1 and J is TRBJ2-7; perhaps TRBD1 as D (6 bases). Germline assignment: CDR1 SGHRS and CDR2 YFSETQ. The CDR3 covers 14 residues. V was shortened by 4 bases and J by 0 bases, with 11 bases between the two germline ends. The CDR3 nucleotides read TGCGCCAGCAGCAGGACAGATGTCTCCTACGAGCAGTACTCC. This gives the protein CASSRTDVSYEQYS.

On this clone itself: No DNA is shown, since the ends of the CDR3 on it are uncertain; the CDR3 is the one TCRdb lists. This chain uses TRBV2 with TRBJ1-4. CDR1 and CDR2 (germline): SNHLY, FYNNEI. From its first to its last residue, the CDR3 has 11 amino acids. The CDR3 reads CASRESKNCFF.

CDR3 DNA: TGTGCCAGAAGCTTGTTACCCCTATCCCCTGACACTGAAGCTTTCTTT. It encodes CARSLLPLSPDTEAFF. V is TRBV5-3 and J is TRBJ1-1; D ambiguous. TRBV5-3 is an ORF, with its function uncertain. The CDR3 covers 16 residues. V lost 1 base to trimming and J lost 3 bases, with 16 bases between them.

The chain couples TRBV2 to TRBJ1-4; 10 bases fit TRBD1. The length of the CDR3 is 16 residues. Germline CDR1 reads SNHLY; CDR2 reads FYNNEI. After removal of 5 bases from V and 2 bases from J, the junction contained 5 bases not matched to a gene. In DNA form, the CDR3 reads TGTGCCAGCAGTAGCGCGACAGGGGGCACTAATGAAAAACTGTTTTTT. It is translated as CASSSATGGTNEKLFF. The whole variable domain, remainder taken from reference TRBV2 and TRBJ1-4, is EPEVTQTPSHQVTQMGQEVILRCVPISNHLYFYWYRQILGQKVEFLVSFYNNEISEKSEIFDDQFSVERPDGSNFTLKIRSTKLEDSAMYFCASSSATGGTNEKLFFGSGTQLSVL.